This TCR beta chain was found in a study of cytomegalovirus exposure and HLA in healthy donors. Notes on the study in general: In an earlier analysis, in roughly 600 donors, most V segments appeared productive either ~90% or ~30% of the time. Links to common viral pathogens appeared, in a later analysis, for several of the most significant clusters.

Trimming took 9 bases from V and 6 from J, leaving 14 bases between them. Germline assignment: CDR1 MNHNY and CDR2 SVGAGI (reference sequence). This CDR3 contains 12 residues. Concerning this clone itself: The antigen remains unidentified.

60 Vbeta and 13 Jbeta primers were used in PCR. Generated by immunoSEQ multiplex PCR, the TCRdb table keeps only in-frame clones and is missing some. Among about 120,000 clones listed, about 74% were seen once. The receptor was derived from a man aged 25 to 40 in good health and CMV-seropositive. The chain combines TRBV6-6 with TRBJ1-2, with TRBD1 as a possible D gene (5 bases). The sequenced sample was PBMCs. The CDR3, as DNA: TGTGCCAGTCAAACCCCCAGGGATGGCTACACCTTC. This codes for CASQTPRDGYTF.